This T cell receptor (beta chain) was sequenced during a study of OX40 agonist ivuxolimab in advanced cancers. Data came from immunoSEQ multiplex PCR; TCRdb stores just in-frame clones and leaves some out. Of 95,000 to 150,000 clones in the sample, more than 80% are singletons; the top ten hold approximately 0.51%. The sequence was obtained from an adult with an advanced solid tumor such as melanoma, head and neck, liver or kidney cancer. Sample: CD4+ or CD8+ T cells sorted from blood, taken in a trial of the OX40 agonist ivuxolimab.

CDR3 sequence: CASSLGPGGEGYTF. As DNA, the CDR3 is TGTGCCAGCAGCTTAGGTCCAGGGGGGGAGGGCTACACCTTC. The chain couples TRBV7-2 to TRBJ1-2; 7 nucleotides agree with TRBD1. Germline CDR1 reads SGHTA; CDR2 reads FQGNSA. The CDR3 totals 14 residues. V lost 1 base, J lost 8 bases, and 7 bases stayed unmatched.